The 17 T cell receptor beta chains listed next were all sequenced from one sample in a study of CD8 T cells in ankylosing spondylitis. Overall study results and limits: It appeared that ankylosing spondylitis blood was characterized by a TCR beta motif of roughly 8 highly homologous variants.

What these receptors recognize is not known. TCRdb processed the 5' RACE reads anew with MiXCR; each CDR3 protein has one entry. The table lists a few hundred thousand distinct CDR3 sequences, around 22% of them singletons. The sequenced material came from blood, either unsorted or a sorted T cell fraction (not recorded which). All receptors derive from a male donor with ankylosing spondylitis.

There are a few counts of this clonotype. The V and J genes are TRBV3-1 and TRBJ1-1; possibly TRBD1 for D (5 bases). This CDR3 region has 14 residues. CDR1 LGHDT and CDR2 YNNKEL come from the germline V gene (reference sequence). V was shortened by 1 base and J by 5 bases, with 11 bases between the two germline ends. The CDR3 DNA reads TGTGCCAGCAGCCAAGGGGCGGGGGATACTGAAGCTTTCTTT. Amino acids: CASSQGAGDTEAFF. Full variable domain (missing parts from reference TRBV3-1 and TRBJ1-1): DTAVSQTPKYLVTQMGNDKSIKCEQNLGHDTMYWYKQDSKKFLKIMFSYNNKELIINETVPNRFSPKSPDKAHLNLHINSLELGDSAVYFCASSQGAGDTEAFFGQGTRLTVV.

The chain recombines TRBV11-3 with TRBJ1-1, with 8 nucleotides matching TRBD1. With V trimmed by 5 bases and J by 3 bases, 8 bases remained unmatched. This CDR3 is built from 15 residues. The V gene's germline CDR1 is SGHNT and CDR2 YENEEA. CDR3 DNA: TGTGCCAGCAGCCGAGGGACAGGAAGTTACACTGAAGCTTTCTTT. Translated, it gives CASSRGTGSYTEAFF.

A few counts support this clonotype. The gene calls are TRBV27 and TRBJ2-1; 8 bases are shared with TRBD2. Germline CDR1 MNHEY, CDR2 SMNVEV (reference sequence). V was clipped by 2 bases and J by 5 bases; unmatched bases: 8. The CDR3 is 16 residues long. This CDR3 reads CASSLRAGLGDNEQFF. In nucleotides, the CDR3 is TGTGCCAGCAGTTTACGGGCGGGACTAGGGGACAATGAGCAGTTCTTC.

The rearrangement links TRBV29-1 to TRBJ2-7; perhaps D is TRBD1 or TRBD2 (5 bases each). With 6 bases removed from V and 6 bases from J, the gap between germline ends came to 18 bases. CDR1 and CDR2 from the germline V gene are SQVTM and ANQGSEA. The CDR3 totals 13 residues. CDR3 coding DNA: TGCAGCGTCGACCGGGACGCGGTGGGCGAGCAGTACTTC. It encodes CSVDRDAVGEQYF.

This clonotype has only a few counts. The chain uses TRBV7-6 and TRBJ2-7; 13 bases are a match to TRBD2. Germline CDR1 SGHVS, CDR2 FNYEAQ. V gave up 5 bases and J gave up 6 bases; unmatched junction bases: 10. The CDR3 has 16 amino acids. CDR3 nucleotides: TGTGCCAGCAGCGGCCGGACTAGCGGGAGTATCGCCGAGCAGTACTTC. It is translated as CASSGRTSGSIAEQYF. Drawing the rest from reference TRBV7-6 and TRBJ2-7, the complete variable domain is GAGVSQSPRYKVTKRGQDVALRCDPISGHVSLYWYRQALGQGPEFLTYFNYEAQQDKSGLPNDRFSAERPEGSISTLTIQRTEQRDSAMYRCASSGRTSGSIAEQYFGPGTRLTVT.

This clonotype has just a few counts. This chain links TRBV5-1 with TRBJ1-4; D not certain. In germline, CDR1 is SGHRS, CDR2 YFSETQ. The length of the CDR3 is 13 residues. V was shortened by 5 bases and J by 6 bases, with 11 bases between the two germline ends. The CDR3 reads CASRPDPDEKLFF. The CDR3 DNA reads TGCGCCAGCAGACCCGACCCGGATGAAAAACTGTTTTTT.

The chain combines TRBV7-9 with TRBJ2-1; D may be TRBD2 (5 bases). The CDR3 consists of 12 residues. The V and J ends lost 4 bases and 15 bases respectively, with 16 bases between them. Germline V gene lookup returns CDR1 SEHNR and CDR2 FQNEAQ (reference sequence). The DNA of the CDR3 is TGTGCCAGCAGCTCGGCCGGGAAATTCTCGTTCTTC. It yields the protein CASSSAGKFSFF.

This clonotype has only a few counts. The J gene is TRBJ2-3, the V gene TRBV25-1, with D possibly being TRBD1 (5 bases). Germline values: CDR1 MGHDK, CDR2 SYGVNS. CDR3 length: 14 residues. V was clipped by 7 bases and J by 6 bases, with 17 bases between them. The CDR3 nucleotides are TGTGCCAGCATGAGTTGGGGCGCCCACGATACGCAGTATTTT. It codes for CASMSWGAHDTQYF.

The chain links TRBV5-1 to TRBJ2-1, with TRBD1 matching over 7 bases. Trimming cost V 0 bases and J 5 bases; bases outside gene matches: 8. The CDR3 is made up of 16 amino acids. CDR1 and CDR2 (germline): SGHRS, YFSETQ. The CDR3: CASSLGGRGSHNEQFF. CDR3 coding DNA: TGCGCCAGCAGCTTGGGGGGCAGGGGGTCCCACAATGAGCAGTTCTTC.

This chain joins TRBV3-1 and TRBJ2-2; D is tentatively TRBD1 or TRBD2 (6 bases each). Germline V gene data show CDR1 as LGHDT and CDR2 as YNNKEL (reference sequence). Trimming cost V 3 bases and J 4 bases, with 12 bases left between them. CDR3 length: 15 amino acids. The CDR3 bases are TGTGCCAGCAGCCACCGGGGGCCGGGCACCGGGGAGCTGTTTTTT. This gives the protein CASSHRGPGTGELFF.

The chain links TRBV14 to TRBJ1-2; TRBD1 might be the D (6 bases). The V end was cut by 0 bases, the J end by 14 bases, with 16 bases between. The CDR3 covers 13 residues. Germline CDR1 SGHDN, CDR2 FVKESK. CDR3 in DNA: TGTGCCAGCAGCCAAGATCTCAAGGGGGATTGTACCTTC. Protein product: CASSQDLKGDCTF.

The genes are TRBV10-3 and TRBJ2-5; D remains ambiguous. Per the germline V gene, CDR1 is ENHRY and CDR2 is SYGVKD. The germline V and J ends were trimmed by 4 bases and 5 bases, with 14 bases remaining between them. CDR3 length: 14 amino acids. CDR3 in DNA: TGTGCCATCAGTGGGGCTAGGCCTTCTGAGACCCAGTACTTC. This encodes CAISGARPSETQYF.

The chain links TRBV6-2 or TRBV6-3 to TRBJ1-1; 7 positions agree with TRBD1. This CDR3 contains 14 residues. The germline V gene has CDR1 MNHEY and CDR2 SVGEGT. V gave up 5 bases and J gave up 3 bases; unmatched junction bases: 6. In nucleotides, the CDR3 is TGTGCCAGCAGTGTCTACAGGGGTGACACTGAAGCTTTCTTT. This codes for CASSVYRGDTEAFF.

This clonotype appeared a few times. The chain has TRBV5-1 and TRBJ2-1; 12 bases fit TRBD2. Germline CDR1 SGHRS, CDR2 YFSETQ. The CDR3 length is 15 residues. V trimming: 0 bases; J trimming: 12 bases; junction bases outside the gene matches: 7. The CDR3 sequence: CASSLGASGRALQFF. The CDR3 nucleotides read TGCGCCAGCAGCTTGGGCGCTAGCGGGAGGGCTCTGCAGTTCTTC.

This clonotype has only a few counts. The V gene is TRBV5-1, the J gene TRBJ1-1, with D uncertain. V lost 3 bases and J lost 1, with 10 bases in between. The germline V gene encodes CDR1 SGHRS and CDR2 YFSETQ. The CDR3 runs 14 residues. Written as DNA, the CDR3 is TGCGCCAGCAGCTCCCGGGTGGCGAACACTGAAGCTTTCTTT. This sequence encodes CASSSRVANTEAFF.

The rearrangement joins TRBV5-1 to TRBJ2-2; 8 bases are shared with TRBD1. The trim removed 4 bases at V and 4 bases at J, leaving 9 bases unmatched. The length of the CDR3 is 16 residues. Germline CDR1 reads SGHRS; CDR2 reads YFSETQ. The CDR3 nucleotides read TGCGCCAGCAGCGGTGGGACAGGTCAGACCACCGGGGAGCTGTTTTTT. It translates to CASSGGTGQTTGELFF.

This clonotype has more than one count but fewer than ten. The chain has TRBV29-1 and TRBJ2-7, with TRBD1 matching over 10 bases. The V and J ends lost 6 bases and 6 bases, in that order; junction bases with no gene match: 8. The CDR3 covers 13 residues. Germline V gene data show CDR1 as SQVTM and CDR2 as ANQGSEA. CDR3: CSVGPGQGREQYF. In DNA, the CDR3 is TGCAGCGTAGGGCCGGGACAGGGGCGCGAGCAGTACTTC.